The sequence of this T cell receptor beta chain was determined in a study of T cell changes during pregnancy in multiple sclerosis. This CDR3 contains 13 residues. The V gene's germline CDR1 is LNHDA and CDR2 SQIVND (reference sequence). V gave up 8 bases and J gave up 6 bases; unmatched junction bases: 5. Only in-frame clones appear in the TCRdb table, and some are missing; sequencing was by immunoSEQ multiplex PCR. The table lists approximately 40,000 clones, over 90% of them singletons. This chain links TRBV19 with TRBJ2-3, with 10 bases identical to TRBD2. The source of this sequence is a female donor in good health, enrolled as a control in a pregnancy study. Sequencing used CD4+ T cells from peripheral blood mononuclear cells, obtained after pregnancy. The CDR3 reads CASAKGLADTQYF. DNA of the CDR3: TGTGCCAGTGCAAAGGGACTAGCGGATACGCAGTATTTT.